The rows below give T cell receptor beta chains drawn from one sample of a study of blood T cell repertoires in COVID-19. Here immunoSEQ multiplex PCR was the method, and the copy in TCRdb shows in-frame clones only, minus some. The sample includes over 250,000 clones, roughly nine tenths of them seen just once. Source material: peripheral blood. The receptors stem from a man aged 55-75 years who had recovered from COVID-19. The CDR3 runs from the conserved cysteine through the conserved F or W. The order of the fields is J gene, D gene, V gene, CDR3 protein. The D gene is left open where the match is weak.

TRBJ1-1 TRBD1 TRBV4-2 CASSHLRQGENTEAFF
TRBJ1-6 NA TRBV6-4 CASSAGVHSPLHF
TRBJ2-2 TRBD1 TRBV10-3 CAISRQGAGELFF
TRBJ2-7 TRBD1 TRBV5-1 CASSVTGDQQYF
TRBJ2-2 NA TRBV19 CASRPGLQSFRELFF
TRBJ2-1 NA TRBV15 CATSRDDKNEQFF
TRBJ2-1 TRBD2 TRBV6-4 CASRGTSGGFNEQFF
TRBJ2-7 NA TRBV18 CASSSKGVGYEQYF
TRBJ2-1 TRBD2 TRBV5-4 CASSIPRDAAGVSYNEQFF
TRBJ2-1 TRBD2 TRBV24-1 CATSDGLAGGYEQFF
TRBJ1-6 NA TRBV18 CASSPLSPQGRNSPLHF
TRBJ1-1 NA TRBV5-1 CASSRSLMNTEAFF
TRBJ2-3 NA TRBV4-2 CASSQDEQGPSSTDTQYF
TRBJ2-7 NA TRBV18 CASSPSTYEQYF
TRBJ2-2 NA TRBV7-2 CASSLVVGGTGELFF
TRBJ2-1 TRBD2 TRBV3-1/TRBV3-2 CASSPRTSGGDEQFF
TRBJ2-7 NA TRBV11-2 CASSPGGYEQYF
TRBJ1-4 NA TRBV5-1 CASSFQGTNEKLFF
TRBJ2-7 NA TRBV10-3 CAISVVEVEQYF
TRBJ1-5 NA TRBV24-1 CATSDTGQQPQHF
TRBJ2-3 NA TRBV3-1/TRBV3-2 CASSRRVIQTGGLRDTQYF
TRBJ2-7 TRBD2 TRBV18 CASSPRSGTSGGPSYEQYF
TRBJ2-3 TRBD2 TRBV27 CASTGGFTDTQYF
TRBJ2-1 NA TRBV6-6 CASSDKVKQFF
TRBJ1-1 NA TRBV19 CASSTGPRTSIAEAFF